This TCR beta chain was sequenced in a study of T cell clusters in autoimmune cytopenias. Study-wide findings and caveats: No cluster-lack signature appeared between secondary cytopenia and chronic lymphocytic leukemia patients, apparently due to lymphoma masking. The T cell clusters were defined only in silico, without experimental functional validation. Healthy donors had about 3.1-fold more exclusive TRB clusters than active autoimmune hepatitis patients.

TRB was amplified by touch-down multiplex PCR, primer pools A and B combined. Using the multiplex PCR reads, TCRdb records one entry per CDR3 protein without DNA. The sample data list fewer than 3,000 distinct CDR3 sequences. Some 40,000 genome equivalents of blood DNA were amplified for TRB. As concerns this clonotype: The antigen remains unidentified.

This CDR3 is 13 amino acids long. The chain joins TRBV12-3 or TRBV12-4 to TRBJ2-1. Sequencing was performed on peripheral blood. The receptor's source is a human donor with an autoimmune cytopenia, with autoimmune hepatitis or in good health (not recorded which). CDR3 region: CASSFNRFNEQFF.